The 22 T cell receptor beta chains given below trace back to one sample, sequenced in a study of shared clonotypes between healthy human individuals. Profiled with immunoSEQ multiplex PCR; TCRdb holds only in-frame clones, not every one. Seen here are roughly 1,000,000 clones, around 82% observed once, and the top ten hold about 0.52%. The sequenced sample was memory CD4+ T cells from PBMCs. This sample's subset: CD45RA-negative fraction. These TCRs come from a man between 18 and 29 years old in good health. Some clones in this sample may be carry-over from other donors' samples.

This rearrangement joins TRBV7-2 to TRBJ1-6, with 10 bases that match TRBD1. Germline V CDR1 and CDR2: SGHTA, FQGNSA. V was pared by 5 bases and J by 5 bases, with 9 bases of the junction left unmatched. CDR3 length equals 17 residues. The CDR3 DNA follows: TGTGCCAGCAGCGGGCTGACAGGGGGCAGGAATAATTCACCCCTCCACTTT. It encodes CASSGLTGGRNNSPLHF.

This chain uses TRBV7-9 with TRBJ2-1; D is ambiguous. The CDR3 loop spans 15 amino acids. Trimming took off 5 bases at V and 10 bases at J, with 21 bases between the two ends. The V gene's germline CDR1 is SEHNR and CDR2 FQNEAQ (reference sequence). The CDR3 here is CASSGRWSGHPEQFF. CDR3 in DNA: TGTGCCAGCAGCGGCAGGTGGTCCGGGCATCCGGAGCAGTTCTTC.

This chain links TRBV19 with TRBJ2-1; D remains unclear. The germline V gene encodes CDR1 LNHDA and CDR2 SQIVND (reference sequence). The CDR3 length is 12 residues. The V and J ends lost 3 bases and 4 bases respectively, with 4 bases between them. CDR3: CASSIQYNEQFF. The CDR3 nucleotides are TGTGCCAGTAGTATCCAGTACAATGAGCAGTTCTTC.

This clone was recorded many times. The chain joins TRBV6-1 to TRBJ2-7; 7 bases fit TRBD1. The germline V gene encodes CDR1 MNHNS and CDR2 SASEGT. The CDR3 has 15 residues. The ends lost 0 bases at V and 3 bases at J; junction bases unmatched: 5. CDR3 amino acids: CASSEAGTANYEQYF. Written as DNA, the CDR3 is TGTGCCAGCAGTGAAGCCGGGACAGCTAACTACGAGCAGTACTTC.

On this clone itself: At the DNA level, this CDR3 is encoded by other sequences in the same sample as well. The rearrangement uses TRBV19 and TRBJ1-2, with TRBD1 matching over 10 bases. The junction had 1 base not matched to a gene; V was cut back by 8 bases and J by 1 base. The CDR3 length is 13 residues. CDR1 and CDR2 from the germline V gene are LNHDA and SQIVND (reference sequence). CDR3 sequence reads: CASRTGGNYGYTF. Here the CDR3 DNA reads TGTGCCAGTCGGACAGGGGGTAACTATGGCTACACCTTC.

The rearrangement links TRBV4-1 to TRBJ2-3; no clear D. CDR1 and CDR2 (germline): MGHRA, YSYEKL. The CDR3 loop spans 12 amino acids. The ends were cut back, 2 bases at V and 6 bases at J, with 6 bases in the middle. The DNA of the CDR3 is TGCGCCAGCAGCCAAATCCCGGATACGCAGTATTTT. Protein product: CASSQIPDTQYF.

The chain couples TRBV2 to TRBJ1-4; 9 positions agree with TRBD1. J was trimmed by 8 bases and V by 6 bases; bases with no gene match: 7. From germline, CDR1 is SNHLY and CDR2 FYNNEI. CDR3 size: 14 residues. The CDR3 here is CASRGGQGREKLFF. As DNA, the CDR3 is TGTGCCAGCAGGGGGGGACAGGGTCGAGAAAAACTGTTTTTT.

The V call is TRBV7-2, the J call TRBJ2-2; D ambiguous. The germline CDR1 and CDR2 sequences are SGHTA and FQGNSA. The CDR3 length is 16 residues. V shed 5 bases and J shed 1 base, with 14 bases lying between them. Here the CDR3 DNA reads TGTGCCAGCAGCATAGATAGATTACGGAACACCGGGGAGCTGTTTTTT. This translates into CASSIDRLRNTGELFF. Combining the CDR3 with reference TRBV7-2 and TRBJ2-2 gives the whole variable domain GAGVSQSPSNKVTEKGKDVELRCDPISGHTALYWYRQSLGQGLEFLIYFQGNSAPDKSGLPSDRFSAERTGGSVSTLTIQRTQQEDSAVYLCASSIDRLRNTGELFFGEGSRLTVL.

The CDR3 sequence is CASTGTTSGEAFF. In DNA, the CDR3 is TGTGCCAGCACGGGGACTACCAGTGGGGAAGCTTTCTTT. The V gene is TRBV2, the J gene TRBJ1-1; perhaps TRBD1 as D (5 bases). The CDR3 has 13 residues. Germline CDR1 SNHLY, CDR2 FYNNEI. The germline V and J ends were trimmed by 7 bases and 8 bases, with 17 bases remaining between them. The complete variable domain, with remaining parts taken from reference TRBV2 and TRBJ1-1, reads EPEVTQTPSHQVTQMGQEVILRCVPISNHLYFYWYRQILGQKVEFLVSFYNNEISEKSEIFDDQFSVERPDGSNFTLKIRSTKLEDSAMYFCASTGTTSGEAFFGQGTRLTVV.

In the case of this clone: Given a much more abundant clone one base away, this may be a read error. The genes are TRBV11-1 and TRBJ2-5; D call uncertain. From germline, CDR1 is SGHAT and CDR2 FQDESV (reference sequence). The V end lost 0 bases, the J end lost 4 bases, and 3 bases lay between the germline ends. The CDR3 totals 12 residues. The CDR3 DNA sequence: TGTGCCAGCAGCTTAGCGGGAGAGACCCAGTACTTC. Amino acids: CASSLAGETQYF.

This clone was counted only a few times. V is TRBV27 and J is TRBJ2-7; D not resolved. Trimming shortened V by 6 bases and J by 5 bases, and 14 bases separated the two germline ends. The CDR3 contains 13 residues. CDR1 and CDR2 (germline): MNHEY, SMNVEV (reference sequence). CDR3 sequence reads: CASSTGLEDEQYF. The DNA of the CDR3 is TGTGCCAGCAGCACGGGCTTAGAAGACGAGCAGTACTTC.

As DNA, the CDR3 is TGCGCCAGCAGGCCCACTAGCGGAGCTGCCAATGAGCAGTTCTTC. This sequence encodes CASRPTSGAANEQFF. V and J are TRBV5-1 and TRBJ2-1; 8 bases line up with TRBD2. J gave up 6 bases and V 5 bases, and 10 bases lay outside the gene matches. CDR3 size: 15 residues. Germline loops: CDR1 SGHRS, CDR2 YFSETQ.

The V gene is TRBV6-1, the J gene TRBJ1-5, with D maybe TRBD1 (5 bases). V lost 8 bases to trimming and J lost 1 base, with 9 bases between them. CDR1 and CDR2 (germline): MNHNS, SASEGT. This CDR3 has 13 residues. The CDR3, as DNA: TGTGCCAGCCGGGGCGTGAGCAATCAGCCCCAGCATTTT. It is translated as CASRGVSNQPQHF.

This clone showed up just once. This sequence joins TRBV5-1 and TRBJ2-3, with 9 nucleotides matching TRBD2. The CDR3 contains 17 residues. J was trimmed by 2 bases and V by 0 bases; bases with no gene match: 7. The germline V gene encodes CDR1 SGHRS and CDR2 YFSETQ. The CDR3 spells CASSLGVTSGATDTQYF. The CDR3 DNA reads TGCGCCAGCAGCTTGGGGGTGACTAGCGGAGCCACAGATACGCAGTATTTT.

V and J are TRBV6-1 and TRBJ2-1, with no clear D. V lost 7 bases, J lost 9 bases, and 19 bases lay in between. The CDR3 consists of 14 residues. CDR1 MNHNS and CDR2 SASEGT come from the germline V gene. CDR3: CASKENFTPGEQFF. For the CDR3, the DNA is TGTGCCAGCAAGGAAAACTTTACTCCCGGTGAGCAGTTCTTC.

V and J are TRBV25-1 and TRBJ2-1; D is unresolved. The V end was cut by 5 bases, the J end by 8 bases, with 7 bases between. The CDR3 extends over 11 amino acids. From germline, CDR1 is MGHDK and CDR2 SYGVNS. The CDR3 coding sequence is TGTGCCAGCAGTCCGTCCTATGAGCAGTTCTTC. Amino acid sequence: CASSPSYEQFF.

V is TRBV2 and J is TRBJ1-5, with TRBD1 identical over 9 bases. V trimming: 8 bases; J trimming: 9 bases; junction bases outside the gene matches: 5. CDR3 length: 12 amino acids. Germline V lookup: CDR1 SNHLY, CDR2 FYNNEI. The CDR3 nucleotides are TGTGCCAGCTTAGGACAGGGGCCGCCCCAGCATTTT. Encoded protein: CASLGQGPPQHF.

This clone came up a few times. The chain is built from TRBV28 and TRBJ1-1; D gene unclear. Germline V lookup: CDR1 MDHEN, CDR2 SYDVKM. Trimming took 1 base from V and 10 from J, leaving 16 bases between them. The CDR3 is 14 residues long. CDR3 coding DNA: TGTGCCAGCAGTTTATTAGCCGAGGGCAAAGGAGCTTTCTTT. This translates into CASSLLAEGKGAFF.

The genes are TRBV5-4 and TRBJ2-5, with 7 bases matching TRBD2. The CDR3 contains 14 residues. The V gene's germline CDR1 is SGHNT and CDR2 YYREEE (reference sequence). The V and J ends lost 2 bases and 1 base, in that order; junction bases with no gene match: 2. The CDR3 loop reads CASSFREVQETQYF. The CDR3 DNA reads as TGTGCCAGCAGCTTCCGGGAGGTCCAAGAGACCCAGTACTTC.

The CDR3 sequence: CASSPGDRSHDEQFF. DNA of the CDR3: TGTGCCAGCAGCCCGGGGGACAGGTCCCACGACGAGCAGTTCTTC. The chain uses TRBV11-3 and TRBJ2-1, with 8 positions matching TRBD1. Unmatched junction bases numbered 13, after V lost 5 bases and J lost 10 bases. The CDR3 runs 15 residues. Looked up from germline, CDR1 is SGHNT and CDR2 is YENEEA.

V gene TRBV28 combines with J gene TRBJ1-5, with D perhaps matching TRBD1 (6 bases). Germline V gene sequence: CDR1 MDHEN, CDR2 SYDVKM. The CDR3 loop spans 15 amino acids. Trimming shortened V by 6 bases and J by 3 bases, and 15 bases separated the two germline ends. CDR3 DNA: TGTGCCAGCAGGATTAGGGGGGGACACAATCAGCCCCAGCATTTT. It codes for CASRIRGGHNQPQHF.

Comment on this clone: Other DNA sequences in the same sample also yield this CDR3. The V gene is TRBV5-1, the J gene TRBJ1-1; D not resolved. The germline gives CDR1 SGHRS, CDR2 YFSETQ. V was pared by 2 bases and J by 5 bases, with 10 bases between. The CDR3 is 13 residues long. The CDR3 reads CASSFSGDTEAFF. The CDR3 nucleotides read TGCGCCAGCAGCTTCTCGGGCGATACTGAAGCTTTCTTT.